Listed below are T cell receptor beta chains from one sample, sequenced in a study of shared clonotypes between healthy human individuals. This table comes from immunoSEQ multiplex PCR, and its TCRdb copy is limited to in-frame clones, with some not included. The table shows millions of clones, with roughly 93% occurring only once. The specimen was naive CD4+ T cells from PBMCs. These receptors were collected from a man between 18 and 35 years old in good health. Some clones in this sample may be carry-over from other donors' samples. The CDR3 runs from the conserved cysteine through the conserved F or W. D genes are given only for firm matches. Part of the rows lack a size; the others show once, few, many or a class for expanded clones.

V	D	size	J	DNA	CDR3
TRBV2	NA	NA	TRBJ2-7	TGTGCCAGCTTGGAGGGGAACGAGCAGTACTTC	CASLEGNEQYF
TRBV18	NA	NA	TRBJ2-1	TGTGCCAGCTCACCACAGGGGAACGAGCAGTTCTTC	CASSPQGNEQFF
TRBV2	NA	NA	TRBJ2-2	TGTGCCAGCAAACGAGCGCGGGACAACACCGGGGAGCTGTTTTTT	CASKRARDNTGELFF
TRBV19	TRBD2	NA	TRBJ2-5	TGTGCCAGTAGGGACATAGCGGGTCAAGAGACCCAGTACTTC	CASRDIAGQETQYF
TRBV27	TRBD2	once	TRBJ2-1	TGTGCCAGCCGTGAAATTGGGGCGGGGGGCCCCTACAATGAGCAGTTCTTC	CASREIGAGGPYNEQFF
TRBV5-1	TRBD1	NA	TRBJ1-1	TGCGCCAGCAGCTTGACAGGGGCAGAGAACACTGAAGCTTTCTTT	CASSLTGAENTEAFF
TRBV11-2	NA	NA	TRBJ1-2	TGTGCCAGCAGCCCCGTGTTTGAGGTTGGCTACACCTTC	CASSPVFEVGYTF
TRBV28	NA	NA	TRBJ1-4	TGTGCCAGCAGTTTCAGTGGGGGTGATGAAAAACTGTTTTTT	CASSFSGGDEKLFF
TRBV5-1	TRBD2	NA	TRBJ2-1	TGCGCCAGCAGCTCACCACGCTCCAATAGCGGGAGGGCCAACAATGAGCAGTTCTTC	CASSSPRSNSGRANNEQFF
TRBV4-1	NA	NA	TRBJ1-2	TGCGCCAGCAGCCAAGCGAGACAGCTCTATGGCTACACCTTC	CASSQARQLYGYTF
TRBV7-3	TRBD1	NA	TRBJ1-1	TGTGCCAGCAGCCCTCGCGGGGACAGCACTGAAGCTTTCTTT	CASSPRGDSTEAFF
TRBV30	NA	NA	TRBJ2-5	TGTGCCTGGAGTGTATCGAGGGGTGGTGGCGAGACCCAGTACTTC	CAWSVSRGGGETQYF
TRBV18	NA	once	TRBJ2-5	TGTGCCAGCTCACCAAACTCTGCGCAAGAGACCCAGTACTTC	CASSPNSAQETQYF
TRBV4-1	NA	NA	TRBJ2-7	TGCGCCAGCAGCCAAGTTCGCGCCAGACCAAACTTC	CASSQVRARPNF
TRBV7-6	NA	NA	TRBJ1-6	TGTGCCAGCAGCTTAGGACAGGCAGGGAATTCACCCCTCCACTTT	CASSLGQAGNSPLHF
TRBV19	NA	NA	TRBJ1-1	TGTGCCAGTAGTATAGGGAGGGGCACTGAAGCTTTCTTT	CASSIGRGTEAFF
TRBV11-3	TRBD2	NA	TRBJ2-1	TGTGCCAGCAGCTCAAATCCGACTAGCGGCTCCTACAATGAGCAGTTCTTC	CASSSNPTSGSYNEQFF
TRBV2	NA	NA	TRBJ2-5	TGTGCCAGCAGTGATGGTCAGACCTCGGGCGAGACCCAGTACTTC	CASSDGQTSGETQYF
TRBV6-1	TRBD2	NA	TRBJ2-2	TGTGCCAGCAGTCAAGGGGGACTAGCGAGTGAGGGGGAGCTGTTTTTT	CASSQGGLASEGELFF
TRBV27	NA	NA	TRBJ1-1	TGTGCCAGCAGCCTCAAACCCGGCAGGAGGAACACTGAAGCTTTCTTT	CASSLKPGRRNTEAFF
TRBV6-6	NA	NA	TRBJ1-3	TGTGCCAGCACGTCCAGTAACGTTGGAAACACCATATATTTT	CASTSSNVGNTIYF
TRBV2	NA	NA	TRBJ1-2	TGTGCCAGCAGTGAAAACGTCCTTTTTGGTGGCTACACCTTC	CASSENVLFGGYTF
TRBV5-1	TRBD1	NA	TRBJ2-2	TGCGCCAGCAGCCGGGACAGGGAGGACGGGGAGCTGTTTTTT	CASSRDREDGELFF
TRBV6-1	NA	NA	TRBJ1-5	TGTGCCAGCAGTGAGGGAAATTGGCAGCCCCAGCATTTT	CASSEGNWQPQHF
TRBV7-2	NA	NA	TRBJ2-7	TGTGCCAGCAGCTTAGACCGGGGGGCGCTCAGGAACGAGCAGTACTTC	CASSLDRGALRNEQYF
TRBV7-8	NA	once	TRBJ2-3	TGTGCCAGCAGCCTTAGCCAGAGCACAGATACGCAGTATTTT	CASSLSQSTDTQYF
TRBV5-1	NA	NA	TRBJ2-1	TGCGCCAGCAGCCAAGCGCGACTCCTACTAGGGGACAATGAGCAGTTCTTC	CASSQARLLLGDNEQFF
TRBV15	TRBD2	NA	TRBJ2-7	TGTGCCACCAGCAGGGAACTAGCGGGAGGGAACTCCTACGAGCAGTACTTC	CATSRELAGGNSYEQYF
TRBV28	TRBD2	NA	TRBJ2-5	TGTGCCAGCAGTTCGGCGGGAGCGGAGACCCAGTACTTC	CASSSAGAETQYF
TRBV5-5	NA	once	TRBJ1-2	TGTGCCAGCAGCTTGGACTATGGCTACACCTTC	CASSLDYGYTF
TRBV28	NA	NA	TRBJ2-3	TGTGCCAGCAGGGATCCTAGCACAGATACGCAGTATTTT	CASRDPSTDTQYF
TRBV25-1	NA	NA	TRBJ1-1	TGTGCCACCCAACGGGGATGGGACACTGAAGCTTTCTTT	CATQRGWDTEAFF
TRBV6-1	NA	NA	TRBJ2-5	TGTGCCAGCAGTGAAGCTGGGGCCCAGTACTTC	CASSEAGAQYF
TRBV7-9	NA	NA	TRBJ1-4	TGTGCCAGCAGTGGGGCCGCGGCACCCAATGAAAAACTGTTTTTT	CASSGAAAPNEKLFF
TRBV6-6	NA	NA	TRBJ2-1	TGTGCCAGCAGTTACTCGAAGAGAGGGAACTACAATGAGCAGTTCTTC	CASSYSKRGNYNEQFF
TRBV25-1	NA	NA	TRBJ2-1	TGTGCCAGCAGTTCCCCATATTCCAATGAGCAGTTCTTC	CASSSPYSNEQFF
TRBV5-4	TRBD2	NA	TRBJ2-1	TGTGCCAGCAGCTTCCCACTAGCGGACTACAATGAGCAGTTCTTC	CASSFPLADYNEQFF
TRBV4-2	NA	NA	TRBJ2-7	TGTGCCAGCAGCCAAAAGAACGGACCGAGCTCCTACGAGCAGTACTTC	CASSQKNGPSSYEQYF
TRBV7-2	NA	NA	TRBJ2-1	TGTGCCAGCAGCCGCAATGTAGGGTCAAATGAGCAGTTCTTC	CASSRNVGSNEQFF
TRBV28	NA	NA	TRBJ1-4	TGTGCCAGCAGTTTTGGTCCCGGCCCGGGTTTTCTGTTTTTT	CASSFGPGPGFLFF
TRBV18	TRBD1	NA	TRBJ2-7	TGTGCCACCAGACAGGGGGACGAGCAGTACTTC	CATRQGDEQYF
TRBV28	NA	NA	TRBJ2-5	TGTGCCAGCAGGACAGGTCAACCCGCTCAAGAGACCCAGTACTTC	CASRTGQPAQETQYF